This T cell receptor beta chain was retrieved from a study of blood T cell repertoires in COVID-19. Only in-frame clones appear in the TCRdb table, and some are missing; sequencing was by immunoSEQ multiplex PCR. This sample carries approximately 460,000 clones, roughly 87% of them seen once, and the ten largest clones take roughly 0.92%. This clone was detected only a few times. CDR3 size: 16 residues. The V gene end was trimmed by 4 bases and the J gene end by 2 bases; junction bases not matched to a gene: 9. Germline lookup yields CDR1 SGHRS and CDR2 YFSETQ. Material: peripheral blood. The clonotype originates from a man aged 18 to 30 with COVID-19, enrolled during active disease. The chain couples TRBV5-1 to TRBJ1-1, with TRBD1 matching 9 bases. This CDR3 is CASSLELQGANTEAFF. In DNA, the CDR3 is TGCGCCAGCAGCCTCGAACTACAGGGGGCCAACACTGAAGCTTTCTTT.